The source of this T cell receptor (beta chain) is a study of blood T cells in healthy people across ages (dated by TCRdb to the mid-2010s). Broadly, across the study: Template switching captured roughly one uniquely barcoded TCR beta cDNA molecule per two T cells in model experiments. Donors of different ages were randomly distributed across sequencing lanes to avoid experimental bias. The study measured age-related changes in TCR beta repertoire diversity using deep sequencing normalized with unique cDNA molecular identifiers. For two donors (one aged 18 to 29 and one aged 80 or older), the study analyzed two additional independent replicas of 1 million unique cDNA reads from the same blood draw. Donors were grouped into four age groups: young (average 16 years), middle-aged (roughly 40), aged (about 60) and long-lived (approximately 81). The study at large found these results: The long-lived group showed more naive CD4+ T cells, fewer expanded clones and increased TCR diversity than the aged group, suggesting age selection. A strong correlation was found between observed TCR beta diversity and the percentage of naive T cells measured by flow cytometry. Observed TCR beta diversity per million T cells fell roughly linearly with age, and a significant reduction was already apparent by age around 36. Because profiling used bulk unsorted PBMCs, naive and antigen-experienced compartments could not be compared conclusively. Donor CMV infection status was unknown, potentially confounding age-related changes in expanded clonotypes. Estimates of total diversity from one million sequenced T cells were regarded as lower bounds and underestimates.

CDR1 SGDLS and CDR2 YYNGEE are derived from the germline V gene. From the cysteine up to the phenylalanine, the CDR3 has a length of 14 residues. The entry retains the CDR3 DNA only, 42 bases that are in frame from base 1. The V and J ends are trimmed by 3 bases and 7 bases, leaving 16 bases between them. Systemically healthy Caucasian individuals from Russia, roughly 40 in total and aged about 6 to 95 years, were included as donors. Each donor gave ten milliliters of peripheral blood, drawn into EDTA-treated Vacutainer tubes. Ficoll-Paque density-gradient centrifugation was used to isolate PBMCs, with at least 7 million per sample. Trizol reagent was used to extract total RNA from PBMCs, with at least 5.5 micrograms per sample. For every donor, flow cytometry on a PBMC aliquot measured the percentage of naive CD45RAhigh/CD27high T cells. Note on this clonotype: This clone's antigen is unknown. Per-nucleotide qualities are absent, and no much larger clonotype sits a single base away.

The library was prepared using 5' RACE. The sample was run on an Illumina HiSeq 2500. The second PCR ran for about 7 to 11 cycles and used a J-beta primer mix along with a sample-barcoded 5' primer. Each TCR beta cDNA molecule received a unique molecular identifier from a template-switch 5' adaptor carrying 12 random nucleotides. Each sample yielded at least 3 million CDR3-containing paired-end reads. First-strand cDNA synthesis was performed from all RNA using the Mint cDNA synthesis kit, with priming by a TRBC-specific oligonucleotide. Following uracil-DNA glycosylase treatment, a first 18-cycle PCR with universal primers M1SS and BC2_uni_R was performed on all cDNA. The study's own analysis went as follows. Normalization of each sample was performed by random selection of 1 million high-quality reads, each carrying a distinct molecular identifier. Reads with shared molecular identifiers were discarded instead of being binned into consensus sequences. CDR3 identification, clonotype clustering and error correction used MiTCR with a Q25 quality threshold and the strictest error-elimination algorithm. A nonparametric unseen species model with Euler transformation was used to estimate lower-bound total TCR beta diversity. TCRdb itself trimmed the public reads at Q25 with fastp, ran MiXCR and retained productive beta chains. Rows with one shared CDR3 protein collapse into an entry with the most common genes and DNA. V and J calls and clone size were set by TCRdb, not the authors. A total of about a million distinct CDR3 sequences appear in this sample, roughly two fifths of them only once. About 12% of the sample is in the top ten clones.

This clonotype was sampled from a man aged 18 to 30 in good health. The rearrangement joined TRBV9 to TRBJ1-1, with TRBD1 as a weak D call on 6 bases. The source material was blood. In nucleotides, the sequence is TGTGCCAGCAGCGCGCCGACCCCAGGGGTTGAAGCTTTCTTT. Its protein reads: CASSAPTPGVEAFF.